Following are 26 T cell receptor beta chains from one sample sequenced in a study of technical replicates of blood from a handful of donors. Clones were read by immunoSEQ multiplex PCR, and TCRdb kept only the in-frame ones, dropping some. The sample has 51,000 or so clones, approximately 90% seen once. Material: PBMCs. The receptors here all came from a human donor in good health. Some clones in this sample may be carry-over from other donors' samples.

V gene TRBV15 combines with J gene TRBJ2-5; 9 bases are shared with TRBD2. CDR3 length: 14 residues. V shed 0 bases and J 8 bases; nucleotides not matched to a gene: 4. Germline CDR1 reads LNHNV; CDR2 reads YYDKDF (reference sequence). This CDR3 is CATSREGSGGTQYF. DNA for the CDR3: TGTGCCACCAGCAGAGAGGGTAGCGGGGGTACCCAGTACTTC.

This rearrangement joins TRBV11-1 to TRBJ1-1; D perhaps matches TRBD1 (6 bases). Germline V gene data show CDR1 as SGHAT and CDR2 as FQDESV (reference sequence). This CDR3 has 12 residues. Trimming removed 5 bases at V and 11 bases at J, with 15 bases between. Here the CDR3 reads CASSEGESRAFF. The CDR3 DNA reads TGTGCCAGCAGCGAGGGGGAGTCTAGGGCTTTCTTT.

This chain uses TRBV7-2 with TRBJ1-5, with D uncertain. Trimming stripped 6 bases from V and 4 bases from J, with 10 bases between. CDR1 is SGHTA and CDR2 is FQGNSA in the germline V gene. The CDR3 extends over 13 amino acids. The CDR3 loop reads CASSTGINQPQHF. CDR3 sequence (DNA): TGTGCCAGCAGTACGGGGATAAATCAGCCCCAGCATTTT.

The V call is TRBV2, the J call TRBJ2-3, with TRBD2 as a possible D gene (6 bases). Deletions cut 3 bases from V and 6 bases from J, with 13 bases between. The CDR3 loop spans 14 amino acids. CDR1 SNHLY and CDR2 FYNNEI come from the germline V gene. The CDR3 DNA sequence: TGTGCCAGCAGTGAGGGAACTAGCCTGGATACGCAGTATTTT. Amino acid sequence: CASSEGTSLDTQYF.

The chain uses TRBV15 and TRBJ2-7; D is perhaps TRBD1 (5 bases). Germline CDR1 and CDR2: LNHNV and YYDKDF (reference sequence). The V end was cut by 5 bases, the J end by 0 bases, with 14 bases between. This CDR3 spans 15 amino acids. The CDR3 DNA sequence: TGTGCCACCAGCGAAGACAGTTCTTTCTCCTACGAGCAGTACTTC. Amino acids: CATSEDSSFSYEQYF.

V usage is TRBV5-5 and J usage is TRBJ2-5, with 12 bases identical to TRBD2. The CDR3 sequence is 16 residues long. Trimming cost V 0 bases and J 5 bases; bases outside gene matches: 5. Germline lookup yields CDR1 SGHKS and CDR2 YYEKEE (reference sequence). For the CDR3, the DNA is TGTGCCAGCAGCTTGGAACTAGCGGGGGGCCGGGAGACCCAGTACTTC. It is translated as CASSLELAGGRETQYF.

The chain links TRBV29-1 to TRBJ2-7; 10 bases line up with TRBD2. The CDR3 extends over 15 amino acids. Germline V CDR1 and CDR2: SQVTM, ANQGSEA. Trimming at V came to 2 bases and at J to 1 base, leaving 5 bases not matched to a gene. The CDR3 sequence is CSVEFGTSVSYEQYF. The CDR3 DNA is TGCAGCGTTGAATTTGGGACTAGCGTATCCTACGAGCAGTACTTC.

This clone has only a few counts. The chain carries TRBV7-2 and TRBJ1-2; possibly TRBD1 for D (5 bases). The germline V and J ends were trimmed by 5 bases and 13 bases, with 17 bases remaining between them. This CDR3 contains 12 residues. Germline-derived CDR1 and CDR2 are SGHTA and FQGNSA. CDR3 region: CASSVSRWGATF. The DNA for the CDR3 is TGTGCCAGCAGCGTCTCAAGGTGGGGCGCCACCTTC.

The CDR3 spells CASSPYLGGDTEAFF. The CDR3 nucleotides read TGTGCCAGTAGTCCTTACCTAGGGGGGGACACTGAAGCTTTCTTT. This chain uses TRBV19 with TRBJ1-1; tentative D call: TRBD1 (6 bases). CDR1 and CDR2 (germline): LNHDA, SQIVND (reference sequence). The CDR3 sequence is 15 residues long. Trimming left V 5 bases short and J 3 bases short, with 16 bases between.

The chain couples TRBV29-1 to TRBJ1-2; D gene uncertain. Germline V gene lookup returns CDR1 SQVTM and CDR2 ANQGSEA. The CDR3 sequence is 16 residues long. V shed 1 base and J shed 1 base, with 16 bases lying between them. The CDR3 sequence is CSVEAKRTGFNYGYTF. CDR3 nucleotide sequence: TGCAGCGTTGAAGCGAAAAGGACGGGATTTAACTATGGCTACACCTTC.

This clone was seen more than once but under ten times. The J gene is TRBJ1-1, the V gene TRBV7-2; 11 bases line up with TRBD1. V gave up 7 bases and J gave up 6 bases; unmatched junction bases: 10. Germline CDR1 reads SGHTA; CDR2 reads FQGNSA. This CDR3 contains 15 residues. The CDR3 here is CASNRPGQGASEAFF. CDR3 bases: TGTGCCAGCAACAGACCCGGACAGGGGGCGTCTGAAGCTTTCTTT.

The chain uses TRBV4-3 and TRBJ2-7, with D maybe TRBD2 (6 bases). This CDR3 region has 14 residues. Per germline, CDR1 LGHNA and CDR2 YSLEER. The V and J ends lost 0 bases and 4 bases respectively, with 10 bases between them. DNA for the CDR3: TGCGCCAGCAGCCAAGAAGGGCGGGATTACGAGCAGTACTTC. This translates into CASSQEGRDYEQYF.

The V call is TRBV18, the J call TRBJ1-6; D gene unclear. Deletions cut 3 bases from V and 0 bases from J, with 15 bases between. The length of the CDR3 is 18 residues. From germline, CDR1 is KGHSH and CDR2 LQKENI. CDR3: CASSPLDALSSYNSPLHF. The CDR3 DNA sequence: TGTGCCAGCTCACCCCTCGATGCCCTAAGCTCCTATAATTCACCCCTCCACTTT.

The rearrangement links TRBV6-6 to TRBJ2-7; 8 positions match TRBD1. Trimming removed 5 bases from V and 4 bases from J; junction bases left unmatched: 4. The CDR3 extends over 13 amino acids. Germline CDR1 MNHNY, CDR2 SVGAGI (reference sequence). In nucleotides, the CDR3 is TGTGCCAGCAGTCGGACAGGGAAATACGAGCAGTACTTC. This encodes CASSRTGKYEQYF.

J is TRBJ2-4 and V is TRBV10-3; D may be TRBD1 (6 bases). V was cut by 10 bases and J by 0 bases, with 16 bases left in between. Looked up from germline, CDR1 is ENHRY and CDR2 is SYGVKD. The CDR3 has 15 residues. CDR3 in amino acids: CATSDRSLAKNIQYF. CDR3 nucleotides: TGTGCCACGTCAGACAGGTCTTTAGCCAAAAACATTCAGTACTTC.

The chain joins TRBV6-1 to TRBJ1-6; 12 bases agree with TRBD1. The CDR3 contains 16 residues. Per germline, CDR1 MNHNS and CDR2 SASEGT. V lost 4 bases to trimming and J lost 10 bases; unmatched junction nucleotides: 8. CDR3 sequence: CASSAGTGGTWSPLHF. The CDR3 nucleotides read TGTGCCAGCAGTGCAGGGACAGGGGGCACTTGGTCACCCCTCCACTTT.

This chain joins TRBV10-3 and TRBJ1-6; 9 bases map to TRBD1. The trim removed 6 bases at V and 10 bases at J, leaving 4 bases unmatched. Germline V CDR1 and CDR2: ENHRY, SYGVKD. This CDR3 has 13 amino acids. The CDR3 loop reads CAISRTGDSPLHF. The CDR3 DNA reads TGTGCCATCAGCCGGACAGGGGACTCACCCCTCCACTTT.

V and J are TRBV7-9 and TRBJ2-7; a weak D match, TRBD1 (6 bases). The CDR3 is 13 amino acids. CDR1 and CDR2 (germline): SEHNR, FQNEAQ (reference sequence). V dropped 5 bases and J dropped 4 bases, with 12 bases sitting between them. The CDR3 coding sequence is TGTGCCAGCAGCGGTAGACAGGAATACGAGCAGTACTTC. This translates into CASSGRQEYEQYF. The variable domain in full, with the rest retrieved from reference TRBV7-9 and TRBJ2-7, is DTGVSQNPRHKITKRGQNVTFRCDPISEHNRLYWYRQTLGQGPEFLTYFQNEAQLEKSRLLSDRFSAERPKGSFSTLEIQRTEQGDSAMYLCASSGRQEYEQYFGPGTRLTVT.

As DNA, the CDR3 is TGTGCCAGCTCACCACCGGCGGCAGGGGGCTCCGAGCAGTACTTC. This gives the protein CASSPPAAGGSEQYF. The chain couples TRBV18 to TRBJ2-7, with 8 bases identical to TRBD1. From germline, CDR1 is KGHSH and CDR2 LQKENI. The ends lost 0 bases at V and 6 bases at J; junction bases unmatched: 7. This CDR3 is built from 15 residues. Full variable domain (rest looked up from reference TRBV18 and TRBJ2-7): NAGVMQNPRHLVRRRGQEARLRCSPMKGHSHVYWYRQLPEEGLKFMVYLQKENIIDESGMPKERFSAEFPKEGPSILRIQQVVRGDSAAYFCASSPPAAGGSEQYFGPGTRLTVT.

This clone was seen only once. This chain joins TRBV11-2 and TRBJ2-7, with D perhaps matching TRBD1 (6 bases). CDR3 length: 12 amino acids. Trimming removed 5 bases at V and 5 bases at J, with 10 bases between. Germline lookup yields CDR1 SGHAT and CDR2 FQNNGV. CDR3 protein: CASSTYRDEQYF. CDR3 nucleotides: TGTGCCAGCAGCACCTACAGGGACGAGCAGTACTTC.

The chain carries TRBV4-2 and TRBJ2-7; possible D gene TRBD2, 5 bases. With 1 base removed from V and 4 bases from J, the gap between germline ends came to 17 bases. Germline values: CDR1 LGHNA, CDR2 YNFKEQ. The CDR3 spans 16 residues. The CDR3 loop reads CASSQVRAFSGYEQYF. In DNA, the CDR3 is TGTGCCAGCAGCCAAGTGAGGGCTTTTAGTGGGTACGAGCAGTACTTC.

The chain couples TRBV6-5 to TRBJ2-7; tentative D call: TRBD2 (5 bases). The CDR3 is 14 residues long. The germline V gene encodes CDR1 MNHEY and CDR2 SVGAGI. With 5 bases removed from V and 3 bases from J, the gap between germline ends came to 14 bases. The CDR3 DNA follows: TGTGCCAGCAGTCAACGGGCGGGCGACTACGAGCAGTACTTC. Its translation: CASSQRAGDYEQYF.

The chain employs TRBV11-2 and TRBJ2-3, with 8 bases aligning to TRBD2. Looked up from germline, CDR1 is SGHAT and CDR2 is FQNNGV. With 8 bases clipped from V and 4 bases from J, the junction kept 5 bases outside the gene matches. The CDR3 is made up of 13 amino acids. This chain's CDR3 is CASRTGGPDTQYF. As DNA, the CDR3 is TGTGCCAGCCGGACGGGGGGGCCAGATACGCAGTATTTT.

The chain carries TRBV2 and TRBJ1-2, with D possibly TRBD1 on 6 matching bases. Germline V gives CDR1 SNHLY, CDR2 FYNNEI. The CDR3 is 13 residues long. Trimming shortened V by 4 bases and J by 5 bases, and 11 bases separated the two germline ends. The DNA of the CDR3 is TGTGCCAGCAGTGCAGGGGCAGGGTATGGCTACACCTTC. It yields the protein CASSAGAGYGYTF.

The chain couples TRBV30 to TRBJ2-1; TRBD2 matches 9 bases. Germline CDR1 and CDR2: GTSNPN and SVGIG (reference sequence). V dropped 3 bases and J dropped 5; count of bases not matched to a gene: 5. The CDR3 runs 14 residues. The CDR3 region is CAWSLSGSHNEQFF. DNA for the CDR3: TGTGCCTGGAGCCTTAGCGGGAGCCACAATGAGCAGTTCTTC.

This chain uses TRBV7-2 with TRBJ1-2; D perhaps matches TRBD1 (5 bases). CDR1 is SGHTA and CDR2 is FQGNSA in the germline V gene. This CDR3 contains 14 residues. V lost 5 bases, J lost 10 bases, and 20 bases lay in between. Here the CDR3 reads CASSKDSPRMVYTF. The DNA for the CDR3 is TGTGCCAGCAGCAAAGACAGCCCCCGCATGGTCTACACCTTC.